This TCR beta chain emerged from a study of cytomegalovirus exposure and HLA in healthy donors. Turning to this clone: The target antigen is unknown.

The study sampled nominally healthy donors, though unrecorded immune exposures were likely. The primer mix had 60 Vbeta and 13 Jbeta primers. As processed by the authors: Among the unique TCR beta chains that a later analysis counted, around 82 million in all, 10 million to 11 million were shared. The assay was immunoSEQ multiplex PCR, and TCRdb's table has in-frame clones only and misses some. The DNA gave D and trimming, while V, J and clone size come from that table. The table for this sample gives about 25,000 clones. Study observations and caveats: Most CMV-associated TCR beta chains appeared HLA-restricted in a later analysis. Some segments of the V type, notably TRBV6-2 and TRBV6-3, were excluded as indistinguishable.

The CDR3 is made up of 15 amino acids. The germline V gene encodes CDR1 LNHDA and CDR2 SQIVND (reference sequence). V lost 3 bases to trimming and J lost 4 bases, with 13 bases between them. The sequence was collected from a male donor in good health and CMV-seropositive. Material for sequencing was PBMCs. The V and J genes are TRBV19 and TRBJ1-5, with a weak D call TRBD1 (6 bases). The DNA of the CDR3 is TGTGCCAGTAGTATTGTGCAGGGGATTAATCAGCCCCAGCATTTT. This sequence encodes CASSIVQGINQPQHF. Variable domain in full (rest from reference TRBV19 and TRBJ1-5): DGGITQSPKYLFRKEGQNVTLSCEQNLNHDAMYWYRQDPGQGLRLIYYSQIVNDFQKGDIAEGYSVSREKKESFPLTVTSAQKNPTAFYLCASSIVQGINQPQHFGDGTRLSIL.